Listed below are T cell receptor beta chains from one sample, sequenced in a study of CD8 T cells in ankylosing spondylitis. TCRdb fed the 5' RACE reads into MiXCR, producing one record per CDR3 protein. Counted here are around 140,000 distinct CDR3 sequences, about an eighth occurring once; the ten biggest clones make up less than 5%. Sequenced sample: blood, either unsorted or a sorted T cell fraction (not recorded which). These receptor sequences come from a female donor with ankylosing spondylitis or in good health (not recorded which). CDR3s include the opening cysteine and the closing phenylalanine or tryptophan. A D gene is named only where the DNA matches it firmly. Size is stated for part of the rows, as once, few or many counts, or as a class when the clone is expanded.

J,D,size,V,CDR3,DNA
TRBJ2-2,TRBD1,many,TRBV9,CASSARGTAPGGELFF,TGTGCCAGCAGCGCCAGGGGGACAGCACCCGGCGGGGAGCTGTTTTTT
TRBJ2-7,.,many,TRBV20-1,CSARESYEQYF,TGCAGTGCTAGAGAGAGCTACGAGCAGTACTTC
TRBJ2-5,.,many,TRBV5-5,CASTHGRGLPETQYF,TGTGCCAGCACCCATGGCCGGGGGTTGCCGGAGACCCAGTACTTC
TRBJ1-5,TRBD1,many,TRBV12-3/TRBV12-4,CASSLQGGTAGNQPQHF,TGTGCCAGCAGCCTACAGGGGGGCACTGCTGGCAATCAGCCCCAGCATTTT
TRBJ1-2,.,.,TRBV18,CASSPPGREDGYTF,TGTGCCAGCTCACCACCGGGCAGGGAGGATGGCTACACCTTC
TRBJ2-3,.,many,TRBV5-5,CASSLGGASDTQYF,TGTGCCAGCAGCTTGGGAGGCGCCTCAGATACGCAGTATTTT
TRBJ2-1,TRBD2,many,TRBV14,CASSQNLAESTFF,TGTGCCAGCAGCCAGAATCTAGCGGAGAGCACCTTCTTC
TRBJ2-1,.,many,TRBV11-2,CASSLGAREQFF,TGTGCCAGCAGCTTAGGAGCGCGAGAGCAGTTCTTC
TRBJ2-1,TRBD2,.,TRBV28,CASSELAGSYEQFF,TGTGCCAGCAGCGAACTAGCGGGGTCTTACGAGCAGTTCTTC
TRBJ2-1,TRBD2,many,TRBV5-1,CASSLEREGDEQFF,TGCGCCAGCAGCTTGGAGCGGGAAGGCGATGAGCAGTTCTTC
TRBJ2-6,TRBD2,many,TRBV30,CAWSWSGSSGANVLTF,TGTGCCTGGAGTTGGAGCGGGAGCTCCGGGGCCAACGTCCTGACTTTC
TRBJ2-6,.,few,TRBV28,CASSFHRSGANVLTF,TGTGCCAGCAGTTTCCACCGGTCTGGGGCCAACGTCCTGACTTTC
TRBJ2-2,.,many,TRBV4-1,CASSLRRPGVGGELFF,TGCGCCAGCAGCCTCCGACGGCCAGGGGTGGGCGGGGAGCTGTTTTTT
TRBJ1-2,TRBD1,few,TRBV9,CASSARDRISYGYTF,TGTGCCAGCAGCGCCCGGGACAGGATTTCCTATGGCTACACCTTC
TRBJ2-3,.,many,TRBV5-6,CASSLAAGPVPDTQYF,TGTGCCAGCAGCTTGGCGGCGGGGCCGGTTCCAGATACGCAGTATTTT
TRBJ1-3,.,many,TRBV7-8,CASSLDGSTIYF,TGTGCCAGCAGCTTAGATGGCAGCACCATATATTTT
TRBJ2-2,.,many,TRBV20-1,CSARRPLVTRTGELFF,TGCAGTGCTAGAAGGCCCCTCGTAACCCGCACCGGGGAGCTGTTTTTT
TRBJ2-2,.,.,TRBV24-1,CATSDLAGYGELFF,TGTGCCACCAGTGATTTGGCGGGATACGGGGAGCTGTTTTTT
TRBJ1-1,.,.,TRBV4-1,CASSRSAGTEAFF,TGCGCCAGCAGCCGGTCGGCAGGGACTGAAGCTTTCTTT
TRBJ2-1,TRBD2,many,TRBV16,CASSHLLAGENNEQFF,TGTGCCAGCAGCCACCTACTAGCGGGGGAGAACAATGAGCAGTTCTTC
TRBJ2-1,.,many,TRBV11-2,CASSFGASPDNEQFF,TGTGCCAGCTCCTTCGGGGCTAGTCCTGACAATGAGCAGTTCTTC
TRBJ2-5,.,many,TRBV29-1,CSVKETQYF,TGCAGCGTTAAAGAGACCCAGTACTTC
TRBJ2-1,TRBD2,many,TRBV20-1,CSAPDTSGRTENEQFF,TGCAGTGCTCCAGATACTAGCGGGAGAACGGAAAATGAGCAGTTCTTC
TRBJ2-7,.,many,TRBV29-1,CSVTDGPYEQYF,TGCAGCGTTACCGACGGACCCTACGAGCAGTACTTC
TRBJ2-7,TRBD1,many,TRBV5-1,CASSSRQGTTYEQYF,TGCGCCAGCAGCTCGCGACAGGGAACAACCTACGAGCAGTACTTC
TRBJ1-1,TRBD1,many,TRBV5-1,CASSFPGTGETEAFF,TGCGCCAGCAGCTTTCCCGGGACAGGGGAAACTGAAGCTTTCTTT
TRBJ1-2,.,many,TRBV5-1,CASSETAFNYGYTF,TGCGCCAGCAGCGAGACAGCGTTTAACTATGGCTACACCTTC
TRBJ1-5,.,many,TRBV28,CASRMVGSGNQPQHF,TGTGCCAGCAGGATGGTGGGGTCCGGCAATCAGCCCCAGCATTTT
TRBJ1-1,.,.,TRBV7-2,CASSLYSPVTGAFF,TGTGCCAGCAGCTTATACTCGCCAGTGACCGGAGCTTTCTTT
TRBJ2-1,TRBD1,many,TRBV5-1,CASSLVVGQISYNEQFF,TGCGCCAGCAGCTTGGTGGTGGGACAGATCTCGTACAATGAGCAGTTCTTC
TRBJ1-2,.,many,TRBV5-1,CASSLDPASGGYTF,TGCGCCAGCAGCTTGGATCCAGCCTCAGGGGGCTACACCTTC
TRBJ2-7,TRBD2,.,TRBV20-1,CSARHSGKSYEQYF,TGCAGTGCTAGACATAGCGGGAAGTCCTACGAGCAGTACTTC
TRBJ2-7,.,many,TRBV3-1,CARFQGFGAYEQYF,TGTGCCAGGTTTCAGGGATTTGGGGCCTACGAGCAGTACTTC
TRBJ2-1,.,many,TRBV5-1,CASSLVSGNYEQFF,TGCGCCAGCAGCTTGGTTTCGGGGAACTATGAGCAGTTCTTC
TRBJ1-1,.,many,TRBV7-9,CASSLSTVGAFF,TGTGCCAGCAGCTTAAGCACAGTCGGAGCTTTCTTT
TRBJ2-1,.,many,TRBV27,CASSFRPQGYNEQFF,TGTGCCAGCAGTTTCAGGCCCCAGGGCTACAATGAGCAGTTCTTC
TRBJ2-3,TRBD2,many,TRBV6-5,CASSYSMAGGPLDTQYF,TGTGCCAGCAGTTACTCTATGGCGGGGGGGCCTTTAGATACGCAGTATTTT
TRBJ2-5,.,many,TRBV24-1,CATSDTDETQYF,TGTGCCACCAGTGACACTGATGAGACCCAGTACTTC
TRBJ1-5,.,many,TRBV2,CASNAGREVQPQHF,TGTGCCAGCAATGCCGGCAGGGAGGTCCAGCCCCAGCATTTT
TRBJ1-1,.,many,TRBV10-3,CAISEFLAEAFF,TGTGCCATCAGTGAGTTTTTGGCTGAAGCTTTCTTT
TRBJ2-3,.,many,TRBV5-1,CASSLVASAISTDTQYF,TGCGCCAGCAGCTTGGTTGCGTCGGCGATTAGCACAGATACGCAGTATTTT
TRBJ2-5,.,many,TRBV11-2,CASSLGGFQETQYF,TGTGCCAGCAGCCTGGGTGGGTTCCAAGAGACCCAGTACTTC
TRBJ2-7,.,many,TRBV20-1,CSARPDYEQYF,TGCAGTGCTAGACCTGACTACGAGCAGTACTTC